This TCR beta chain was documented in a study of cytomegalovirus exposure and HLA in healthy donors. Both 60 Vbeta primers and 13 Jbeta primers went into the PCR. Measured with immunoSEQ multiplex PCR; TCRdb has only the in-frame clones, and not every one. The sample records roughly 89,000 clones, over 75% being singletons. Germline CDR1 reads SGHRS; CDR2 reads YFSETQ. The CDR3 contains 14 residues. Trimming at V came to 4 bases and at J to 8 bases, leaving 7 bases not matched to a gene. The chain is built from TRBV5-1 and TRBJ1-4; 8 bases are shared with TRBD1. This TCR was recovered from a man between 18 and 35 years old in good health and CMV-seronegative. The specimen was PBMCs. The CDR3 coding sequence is TGCGCCAGCAGCCACGGACAGGGAGCCGAAAAACTGTTTTTT. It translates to CASSHGQGAEKLFF.